These 14 T cell receptor beta chains were all obtained from the same sample, sequenced in a study of cytomegalovirus exposure and HLA in healthy donors. PCR primers comprised 60 Vbeta and 13 Jbeta primers. Some clones are missing from TCRdb's copy, which holds only in-frame ones; the method was immunoSEQ multiplex PCR. The profile shows more than 100,000 clones, around 67% of them singletons. Material for sequencing was PBMCs. These TCRs come from a middle-aged woman in good health and CMV-seronegative.

The V and J genes are TRBV5-4 and TRBJ2-5, with a weak D call TRBD2 (5 bases). The CDR3 consists of 13 residues. The germline V gene has CDR1 SGHNT and CDR2 YYREEE (reference sequence). V lost 3 bases to trimming and J lost 5 bases, with 11 bases between them. CDR3 in DNA: TGTGCCAGCAGCTCACTAGTTCTGGAGACCCAGTACTTC. Translated: CASSSLVLETQYF.

The rearrangement links TRBV10-3 to TRBJ2-2, with 12 bases fitting TRBD2. Germline V CDR1 and CDR2: ENHRY, SYGVKD. The junction had 13 bases not matched to a gene; V was cut back by 6 bases and J by 5 bases. CDR3 length equals 18 residues. CDR3 amino acids: CAISNPPGLAGPTGELFF. The CDR3 DNA follows: TGTGCCATCAGCAATCCCCCGGGACTAGCGGGTCCTACCGGGGAGCTGTTTTTT.

The V and J genes are TRBV2 and TRBJ2-7; unclear D gene. This CDR3 is built from 11 residues. Germline lookup yields CDR1 SNHLY and CDR2 FYNNEI. V was shortened by 3 bases and J by 9 bases, with 9 bases between the two germline ends. The CDR3 nucleotides read TGTGCCAGCAGTGAGTATTTCGGGCAGTACTTC. Its translation is CASSEYFGQYF.

The rearrangement links TRBV11-2 to TRBJ2-3; D perhaps matches TRBD2 (5 bases). Per the germline V gene, CDR1 is SGHAT and CDR2 is FQNNGV. CDR3 size: 12 residues. The V and J ends lost 3 bases and 8 bases respectively, with 9 bases between them. The CDR3 bases are TGTGCCAGCAGCTTCGCCGAGGGTACGCAGTATTTT. It codes for CASSFAEGTQYF.

The genes are TRBV6-4 and TRBJ2-3; 9 bases agree with TRBD2. CDR3 length: 15 residues. Germline CDR1 MRHNA, CDR2 SNTAGT. J was trimmed by 2 bases and V by 7 bases; bases with no gene match: 7. In DNA form, the CDR3 reads TGTGCCAGCACGGGCGGGGGGGACCACACAGATACGCAGTATTTT. Translation gives CASTGGGDHTDTQYF.

This clone was found a few times. The J gene is TRBJ2-5, the V gene TRBV10-3; 8 nucleotides line up with TRBD2. Germline V gene data show CDR1 as ENHRY and CDR2 as SYGVKD. The ends lost 2 bases at V and 1 base at J; junction bases unmatched: 3. The CDR3 is 15 amino acids. This chain's CDR3 is CAISEGLAAQETQYF. CDR3 bases: TGTGCCATCAGTGAGGGACTAGCAGCCCAAGAGACCCAGTACTTC.

The V call is TRBV7-9, the J call TRBJ2-7; perhaps TRBD1 as D (5 bases). The CDR3 runs 15 residues. Germline V gene sequence: CDR1 SEHNR, CDR2 FQNEAQ (reference sequence). V was cut by 3 bases and J by 1 base, with 13 bases left in between. CDR3 protein: CASSFEGAWSYEQYF. The CDR3 nucleotides read TGTGCCAGCAGCTTTGAAGGGGCATGGTCCTACGAGCAGTACTTC.

The rearrangement links TRBV7-2 to TRBJ2-1; the match to TRBD2 covers 12 bases. The CDR3 loop spans 15 amino acids. From germline, CDR1 is SGHTA and CDR2 FQGNSA. V was clipped by 4 bases and J by 5 bases; unmatched bases: 3. The CDR3 reads CASSSWTSGDNEQFF. DNA of the CDR3: TGTGCCAGCAGCTCATGGACTAGCGGGGACAATGAGCAGTTCTTC.

This clone came up once. The chain carries TRBV12-5 and TRBJ2-7, with 9 bases identical to TRBD1. V gave up 6 bases and J gave up 6 bases; unmatched junction bases: 9. The CDR3 is made up of 14 amino acids. Germline loops: CDR1 LGHNT, CDR2 FRNRAP. The CDR3 sequence: CASGRDRERGEQYF. In DNA form, the CDR3 reads TGTGCTAGTGGAAGGGACAGGGAAAGAGGCGAGCAGTACTTC.

This clone is a singleton in its sample. The CDR3 DNA reads as TGTGCCAGCAGCTTCCTTATTCAGGGGGCAAGAGAGACCCAGTACTTC. This sequence encodes CASSFLIQGARETQYF. The V gene is TRBV7-2, the J gene TRBJ2-5; 8 bases match TRBD1. Trimming took 3 bases from V and 4 from J; bases not matched to a gene: 10. Germline loops: CDR1 SGHTA, CDR2 FQGNSA. This CDR3 is 16 amino acids long.

The rearrangement links TRBV18 to TRBJ1-5; TRBD1 aligns across 7 bases. V lost 0 bases to trimming and J lost 2 bases; unmatched junction nucleotides: 7. Per the germline V gene, CDR1 is KGHSH and CDR2 is LQKENI. The CDR3 is 17 residues long. CDR3 sequence: CASSPPGITGGNQPQHF. The CDR3 DNA is TGTGCCAGCTCACCACCCGGGATTACAGGGGGCAATCAGCCCCAGCATTTT.

The chain links TRBV6-6 to TRBJ1-2; 11 bases are a match to TRBD1. Trimming at V came to 11 bases and at J to 4 bases, leaving 9 bases not matched to a gene. CDR3 length: 14 residues. The germline V gene has CDR1 MNHNY and CDR2 SVGAGI (reference sequence). CDR3 nucleotides: TGTGCCTCGACAACCGGGACAGGGGGCTATGGCTACACCTTC. Encoded protein: CASTTGTGGYGYTF.

The V call is TRBV5-1, the J call TRBJ2-5, with TRBD2 matching 10 bases. Germline V lookup: CDR1 SGHRS, CDR2 YFSETQ. V was pared by 5 bases and J by 2 bases, with 9 bases of the junction left unmatched. The CDR3 loop spans 16 amino acids. The CDR3 bases are TGCGCCAGCAGTCGGGCTAGCGGGAGTGGGCAAGAGACCCAGTACTTC. It yields the protein CASSRASGSGQETQYF.

CDR3 nucleotide sequence: TGTGCCAGCAGCCAAGCTGGGCCCGGGGAGCTGTTTTTT. It encodes CASSQAGPGELFF. The chain links TRBV14 to TRBJ2-2; unclear D gene. Germline loops: CDR1 SGHDN, CDR2 FVKESK. V shed 1 base and J shed 6 bases, with 6 bases lying between them. This CDR3 has 13 residues.